This T cell receptor (beta chain) was identified in a study of blood T cell repertoires in COVID-19 (dated by TCRdb to the early 2020s). With respect to the entire study: The collaborator samples originated in the United States, Italy and Spain and spanned the acute and convalescent phases of COVID-19. Where available, HLA class I and class II types were taken from metadata supplied by the sample provider and were not determined by assay-based typing. Subjects who had been exposed to COVID-19, were actively infected with it, or had recovered from it provided the deeply sampled blood TCRbeta repertoires that made up the dataset. The samples were drawn from two sources: the first 160 participants of the ongoing ImmuneRACE study, and 1,200 or so subjects contributed by 6 global collaborators. The material from the prospective study consisted of cDNA or gDNA derived from T cells, B-cell-depleted T cells, or PBMCs. The sample metadata nearly always contained a de-identified subject ID, COVID-19 status, age in years and sex. A freely available public database, intended as a resource for researchers studying the immune response to SARS-CoV-2, is where the repertoires were released. The full study reports these points: Clinical and demographic metadata were provided uncurated, with the amount varying by source and participant.

Concerning this clone itself: No cognate antigen has been identified for it. No much larger clonotype is one base removed from it; base qualities were not supplied.

Inclusive of the bounding cysteine and phenylalanine, the CDR3 is 16 residues long. Solely the CDR3 DNA is kept, with 48 bases framed from the first base. Relative to germline, V is missing 2 bases and J is missing 6 bases, with 5 bases of the junction outside any gene match. Based on the germline V gene (reference sequence), the CDR1 and CDR2 sequences are MNHNY and SVGAGI. The immunoSEQ Assay, a bias-controlled multiplex PCR, was used to amplify TCRbeta CDR3 regions from genomic DNA. In the paper's pipeline: The number of nucleated cells in each sample was estimated from the amplification of reference gene primers within the assay. Sequence reads were collapsed and filtered to measure the absolute abundance of every unique TCRbeta CDR3 rearrangement. Productive Simpson clonality was computed per sample as the square root of Simpson's diversity index over productive rearrangements. TCRdb obtained this table from immuneACCESS and retained in-frame rearrangements with V and J assigned. These tables miss some clones; where compared with another copy, unresolved V genes account for less than half of the shortfall, and the remainder is unexplained. Clone size and V and J calls were adopted from that table, with D and trimming inferred from the DNA. In all, the sample holds roughly 48,000 clones, and about 76% of those were seen once. About 18% of the sample is taken by the ten largest.

Whole blood was collected in K2EDTA tubes by collaborating institutions according to the institutions' own protocols. For TCRbeta analysis, collaborators shipped samples as frozen whole blood, isolated PBMCs, or DNA extracted from either of those sample types. Specimen: peripheral blood. This TCR was sampled from a human donor with active or convalescent COVID-19. The donor label of this sample is uncertain. The sequence is built from TRBV6-6 and TRBJ2-3; TRBD2 fits 13 bases in the junction. The sequenced DNA: TGTGCCAGCAGTTACAGGACTAGCGGGAGAGGGGATACGCAGTATTTT. Its protein is CASSYRTSGRGDTQYF.